The source of this TCR beta chain is a study of control samples from healthy donors and cancer patients. Deletions cut 3 bases from V and 5 bases from J, with 8 bases between. The CDR3 sequence is 13 residues long. Germline CDR1 SGHNT, CDR2 YENEEA. Clones were sequenced by immunoSEQ multiplex PCR, and TCRdb holds only the in-frame ones, with some missing. This sample has tens of thousands of clones, with about 88% found just once. The chain uses TRBV11-3 and TRBJ2-1, with D perhaps given as TRBD1 or TRBD2 (6 bases each). The TCR comes from a woman aged 45-65 years in good health. Sequenced material: blood. The CDR3 loop is CASSLEGDNEQFF. The CDR3 DNA is TGTGCCAGCAGCTTGGAGGGGGACAATGAGCAGTTCTTC.